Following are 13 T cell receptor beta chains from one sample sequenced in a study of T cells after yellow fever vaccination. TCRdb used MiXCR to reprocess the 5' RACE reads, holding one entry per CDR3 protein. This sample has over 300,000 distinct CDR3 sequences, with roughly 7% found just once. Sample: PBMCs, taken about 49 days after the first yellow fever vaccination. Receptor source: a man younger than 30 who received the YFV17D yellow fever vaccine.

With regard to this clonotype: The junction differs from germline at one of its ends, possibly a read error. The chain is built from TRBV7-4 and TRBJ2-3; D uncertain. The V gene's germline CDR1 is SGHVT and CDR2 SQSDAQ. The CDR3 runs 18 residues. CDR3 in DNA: TGTGCCTGCAGTTTACGCCGCTCGGATTACACTAGCACAGATACGCAGTATTTT. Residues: CACSLRRSDYTSTDTQYF.

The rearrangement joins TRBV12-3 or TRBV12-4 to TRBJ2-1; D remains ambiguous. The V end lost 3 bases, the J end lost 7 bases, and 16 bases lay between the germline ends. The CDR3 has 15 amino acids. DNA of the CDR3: TGTGCCAGCAGTTTTTTTGACCCAGTGGAAAATGAGCAGTTCTTC. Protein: CASSFFDPVENEQFF.

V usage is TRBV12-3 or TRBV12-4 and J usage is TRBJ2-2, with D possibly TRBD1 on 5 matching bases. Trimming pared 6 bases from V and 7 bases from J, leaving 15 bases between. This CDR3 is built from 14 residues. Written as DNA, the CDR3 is TGTGCCAGCAGACCTACAGGTGTCAACGGGGAGCTGTTTTTT. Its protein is CASRPTGVNGELFF.

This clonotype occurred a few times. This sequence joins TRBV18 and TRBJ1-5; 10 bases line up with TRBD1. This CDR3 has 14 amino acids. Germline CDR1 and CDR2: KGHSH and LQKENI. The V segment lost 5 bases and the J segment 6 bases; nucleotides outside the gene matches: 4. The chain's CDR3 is CASSKGQGGQPQHF. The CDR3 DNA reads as TGTGCCAGCTCAAAAGGACAGGGGGGTCAGCCCCAGCATTTT.

The CDR3, as DNA: TGTGCCACCAGCGGTGAGGGACGGCTCGGTGGCTACACCTTC. It translates to CATSGEGRLGGYTF. This chain joins TRBV15 and TRBJ1-2; a weak D match, TRBD1 (5 bases). Germline CDR1 reads LNHNV; CDR2 reads YYDKDF (reference sequence). The CDR3 is 14 amino acids. V was pared by 5 bases and J by 7 bases, with 17 bases between.

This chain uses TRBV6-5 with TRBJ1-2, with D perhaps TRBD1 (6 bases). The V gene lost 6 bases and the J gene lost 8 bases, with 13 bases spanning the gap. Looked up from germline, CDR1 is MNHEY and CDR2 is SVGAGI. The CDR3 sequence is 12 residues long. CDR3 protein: CASRGDTVGYTF. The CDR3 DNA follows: TGTGCCAGCAGAGGGGACACGGTCGGCTACACCTTC.

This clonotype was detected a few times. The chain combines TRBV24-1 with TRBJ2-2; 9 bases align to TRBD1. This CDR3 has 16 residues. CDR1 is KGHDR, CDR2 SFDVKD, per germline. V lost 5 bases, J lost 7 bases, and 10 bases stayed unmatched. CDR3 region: CATSAGDRVGYGELFF. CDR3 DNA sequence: TGTGCCACCAGTGCTGGGGACAGGGTTGGCTACGGGGAGCTGTTTTTT.

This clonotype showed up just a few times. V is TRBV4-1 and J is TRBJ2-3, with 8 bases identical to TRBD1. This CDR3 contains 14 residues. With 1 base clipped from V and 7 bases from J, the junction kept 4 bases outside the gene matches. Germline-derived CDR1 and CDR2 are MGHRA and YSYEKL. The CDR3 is CASSQGQGPHTQYF. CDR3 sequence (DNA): TGCGCCAGCAGCCAAGGACAGGGGCCACATACGCAGTATTTT.

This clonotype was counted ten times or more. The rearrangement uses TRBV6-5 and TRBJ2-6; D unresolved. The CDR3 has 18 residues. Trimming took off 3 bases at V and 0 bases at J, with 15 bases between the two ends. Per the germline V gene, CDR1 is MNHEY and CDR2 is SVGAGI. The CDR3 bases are TGTGCCAGCAGTTATGGTTCAGGTCCTAGCTCTGGGGCCAACGTCCTGACTTTC. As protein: CASSYGSGPSSGANVLTF.

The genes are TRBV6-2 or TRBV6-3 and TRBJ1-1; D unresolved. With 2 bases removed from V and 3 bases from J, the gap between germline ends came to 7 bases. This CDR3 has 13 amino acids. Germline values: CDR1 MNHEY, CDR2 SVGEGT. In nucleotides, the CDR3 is TGTGCCAGCAGTTACGAGGAGGACACTGAAGCTTTCTTT. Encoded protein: CASSYEEDTEAFF.

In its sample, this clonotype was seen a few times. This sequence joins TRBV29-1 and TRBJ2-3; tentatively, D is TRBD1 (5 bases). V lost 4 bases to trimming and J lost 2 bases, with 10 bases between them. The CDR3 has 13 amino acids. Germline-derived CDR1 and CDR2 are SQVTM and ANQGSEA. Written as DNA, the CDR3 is TGCAGCGTTGCACCAGGGCACACAGATACGCAGTATTTT. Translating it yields CSVAPGHTDTQYF.

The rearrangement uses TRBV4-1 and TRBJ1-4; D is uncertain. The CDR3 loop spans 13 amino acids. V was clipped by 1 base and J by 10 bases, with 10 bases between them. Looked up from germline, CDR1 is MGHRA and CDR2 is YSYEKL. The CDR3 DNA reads TGCGCCAGCAGCCAAGGGACGGGTGGAAAACTGTTTTTT. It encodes CASSQGTGGKLFF.

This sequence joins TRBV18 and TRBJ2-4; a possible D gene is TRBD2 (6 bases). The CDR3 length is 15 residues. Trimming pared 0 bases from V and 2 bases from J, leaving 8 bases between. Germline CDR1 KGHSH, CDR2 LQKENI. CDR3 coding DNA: TGTGCCAGCTCACCACCGGGAGGTCCCAAAAACATTCAGTACTTC. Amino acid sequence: CASSPPGGPKNIQYF.